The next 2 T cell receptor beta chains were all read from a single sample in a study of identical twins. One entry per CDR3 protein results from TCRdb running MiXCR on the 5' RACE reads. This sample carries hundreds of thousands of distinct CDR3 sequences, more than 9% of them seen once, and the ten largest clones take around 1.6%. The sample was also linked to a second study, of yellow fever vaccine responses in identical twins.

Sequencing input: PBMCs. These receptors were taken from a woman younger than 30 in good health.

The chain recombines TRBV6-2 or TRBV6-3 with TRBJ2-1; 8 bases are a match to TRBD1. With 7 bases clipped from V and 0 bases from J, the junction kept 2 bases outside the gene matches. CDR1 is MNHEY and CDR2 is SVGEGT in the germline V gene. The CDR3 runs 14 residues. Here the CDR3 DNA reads TGTGCCAGCATTCAGGGGGCCTCCTACAATGAGCAGTTCTTC. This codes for CASIQGASYNEQFF.

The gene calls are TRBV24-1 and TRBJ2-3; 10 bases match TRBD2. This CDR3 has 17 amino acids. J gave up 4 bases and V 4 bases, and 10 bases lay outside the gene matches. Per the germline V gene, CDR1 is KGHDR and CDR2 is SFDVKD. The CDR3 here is CATSDPTPGTSADTQYF. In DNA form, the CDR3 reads TGTGCCACCAGTGACCCCACTCCCGGGACTAGCGCAGATACGCAGTATTTT.